This TCR beta chain originates from a study of beta chain features in type 1 diabetes. General study results and limits: Shortening that was moderate but significant affected the TCRB CDR3s of Type 1 diabetes patients in all four CD4+ subsets.

Concerning this clone: What it binds is unknown.

The germline V and J ends were trimmed by 4 bases and 4 bases, with 7 bases remaining between them. The CDR3 runs 12 residues. From germline, CDR1 is MRHNA and CDR2 SNTAGT. What was sequenced were expressed TCRB transcripts, since all of the isolated RNA had been reverse transcribed. Assay used: immunoSEQ multiplex PCR; TCRdb lists only in-frame clones, some missing. This sample has some 140,000 clones; about 10% occur once, and the top ten carry under 0.9%. Sequencing input: central memory CD4+ T cells from blood. The origin of this receptor is a man younger than 40 with type 1 diabetes. The chain joins TRBV6-4 to TRBJ1-2, with D possibly matching TRBD1 (6 bases). The CDR3 here is CASSVRGYGYTF. Here the CDR3 DNA reads TGTGCCAGCAGTGTCAGGGGCTATGGCTACACCTTC.